The 32 T cell receptor beta chains reported below all come from one sample, sequenced in a study of cytotoxic CD8 clonotypes in ibrutinib-treated CLL. Assay: immunoSEQ multiplex PCR; the TCRdb copy retains only in-frame clones and omits some. The profile shows about 49,000 clones, about two thirds of them singletons. The source material was PBMCs, sampled after 12 months of ibrutinib treatment. The source is a human donor with chronic lymphocytic leukemia.

The genes are TRBV7-6 and TRBJ2-2; TRBD2 aligns across 12 bases. The ends lost 0 bases at V and 7 bases at J; junction bases unmatched: 9. The V gene's germline CDR1 is SGHVS and CDR2 FNYEAQ. This CDR3 has 18 amino acids. CDR3 amino acids: CASSLASWTSGVDGELFF. In DNA form, the CDR3 reads TGTGCCAGCAGCTTAGCGTCATGGACTAGCGGGGTGGACGGGGAGCTGTTTTTT. Complete variable domain (other parts from reference TRBV7-6 and TRBJ2-2): GAGVSQSPRYKVTKRGQDVALRCDPISGHVSLYWYRQALGQGPEFLTYFNYEAQQDKSGLPNDRFSAERPEGSISTLTIQRTEQRDSAMYRCASSLASWTSGVDGELFFGEGSRLTVL.

The gene calls are TRBV4-1 and TRBJ2-1; weak D call: TRBD2 (5 bases). This CDR3 contains 15 residues. Germline V CDR1 and CDR2: MGHRA, YSYEKL. Trimming took 0 bases from V and 6 from J, leaving 12 bases between them. DNA for the CDR3: TGCGCCAGCAGCCAAGATCGGGGTAGTGGCAATGAGCAGTTCTTC. Encoded protein: CASSQDRGSGNEQFF.

Written as DNA, the CDR3 is TGTGCCAGCAGCCTCCACAGGGCACTCTACGAGCAGTACTTC. This encodes CASSLHRALYEQYF. This chain joins TRBV28 and TRBJ2-7; D perhaps matches TRBD1 (6 bases). In germline, CDR1 is MDHEN, CDR2 SYDVKM. Trimming took off 6 bases at V and 3 bases at J, with 15 bases between the two ends. CDR3 size: 14 residues.

V usage is TRBV27 and J usage is TRBJ1-5; 8 nucleotides match TRBD1. J was trimmed by 9 bases and V by 1 base; bases with no gene match: 14. CDR1 and CDR2 (germline): MNHEY, SMNVEV (reference sequence). The CDR3 covers 17 residues. Here the CDR3 DNA reads TGTGCCAGCAGTTTATTCTACCCGACAGGGGCCACGGGGCCCCAGCATTTT. It translates to CASSLFYPTGATGPQHF.

The rearrangement joins TRBV7-6 to TRBJ1-1; D remains unclear. V gave up 1 base and J gave up 4 bases, with 7 bases separating them. CDR1 and CDR2 from the germline V gene are SGHVS and FNYEAQ. The CDR3 loop spans 13 amino acids. CDR3 residues: CASSLGGSTEAFF. Here the CDR3 DNA reads TGTGCCAGCAGCTTAGGGGGAAGCACTGAAGCTTTCTTT.

J is TRBJ2-1 and V is TRBV5-1; D perhaps matches TRBD2 (7 bases). Germline loops: CDR1 SGHRS, CDR2 YFSETQ. Trimming took 2 bases from V and 5 from J, leaving 14 bases between them. The CDR3 is 15 amino acids. CDR3 loop: CASSFTGGLNNEQFF. The DNA of the CDR3 is TGCGCCAGCAGCTTTACGGGGGGCTTGAACAATGAGCAGTTCTTC.

This clone was observed a handful of times. The sample has other DNA sequences that encode this CDR3 too. The CDR3 loop is CASSVSGNTEAFF. CDR3 nucleotides: TGTGCCAGCAGTGTCTCAGGGAACACTGAAGCTTTCTTT. This chain links TRBV6-1 with TRBJ1-1; D uncertain. The CDR3 is 13 amino acids. V was pared by 4 bases and J by 1 base, with 7 bases between. CDR1 and CDR2 from the germline V gene are MNHNS and SASEGT.

The gene calls are TRBV5-6 and TRBJ2-3; 7 nucleotides align to TRBD1. Germline V CDR1 and CDR2: SGHDT, YYEEEE. The CDR3 has 17 residues. V trimming: 4 bases; J trimming: 0 bases; junction bases outside the gene matches: 11. The CDR3: CASSRPLDRISTDTQYF. CDR3 bases: TGTGCCAGCAGCCGACCTTTGGACAGGATTAGCACAGATACGCAGTATTTT.

The chain joins TRBV19 to TRBJ1-2, with D perhaps TRBD1 (5 bases). Germline V CDR1 and CDR2: LNHDA, SQIVND (reference sequence). V lost 5 bases to trimming and J lost 5 bases, with 15 bases between them. The CDR3 has 14 amino acids. The CDR3 sequence: CASSGGREEYGYTF. The DNA of the CDR3 is TGTGCCAGTAGTGGGGGTAGAGAAGAATATGGCTACACCTTC.

This clone appeared once. The chain carries TRBV5-5 and TRBJ2-7; no clear D. The ends were cut back, 2 bases at V and 3 bases at J, with 9 bases in the middle. Germline V gene sequence: CDR1 SGHKS, CDR2 YYEKEE (reference sequence). The CDR3 spans 13 residues. CDR3 sequence: CASSFSGNYEQYF. The CDR3 nucleotides read TGTGCCAGCAGCTTCTCGGGTAACTACGAGCAGTACTTC.

The J gene is TRBJ1-2, the V gene TRBV4-2; TRBD1 matches 11 bases. V dropped 2 bases and J dropped 6; count of bases not matched to a gene: 2. The length of the CDR3 is 14 residues. Germline V CDR1 and CDR2: LGHNA, YNFKEQ. Written as DNA, the CDR3 is TGTGCCAGCAGCCAACGGGACAGGGGGAATGGCTACACCTTC. Amino acid sequence: CASSQRDRGNGYTF.

This clone was detected only a few times. This rearrangement joins TRBV11-2 to TRBJ1-2; 10 bases match TRBD1. Germline lookup yields CDR1 SGHAT and CDR2 FQNNGV. This CDR3 contains 17 residues. The junction had 14 bases not matched to a gene; V was cut back by 4 bases and J by 6 bases. The CDR3 loop reads CASSSDRGRMGKDGYTF. CDR3 bases: TGTGCCAGCAGCTCCGACAGGGGGCGTATGGGGAAGGATGGCTACACCTTC.

The V gene is TRBV5-1, the J gene TRBJ1-6; tentatively, D is TRBD1 (5 bases). Trimming left V 4 bases short and J 8 bases short, with 13 bases between. The CDR3 runs 14 residues. CDR1 and CDR2 from the germline V gene are SGHRS and YFSETQ. As DNA, the CDR3 is TGCGCCAGCAGCCACGCCGGGGGAGATTCACCCCTCCACTTT. Amino acid sequence: CASSHAGGDSPLHF.

The genes are TRBV5-1 and TRBJ1-6; D is possibly TRBD1 (5 bases). In germline, CDR1 is SGHRS, CDR2 YFSETQ. This CDR3 has 16 amino acids. Trimming left V 2 bases short and J 8 bases short, with 17 bases between. DNA for the CDR3: TGCGCCAGCAGCTTCGGACCGCCGGGGCATGATTCACCCCTCCACTTT. Amino acid sequence: CASSFGPPGHDSPLHF.

The CDR3 region is CASSEGYYGYTF. The CDR3 DNA is TGCGCCAGCAGCGAAGGATATTATGGCTACACCTTC. The chain has TRBV5-1 and TRBJ1-2; no reliable D call. Trimming pared 4 bases from V and 5 bases from J, leaving 9 bases between. This CDR3 has 12 residues. In germline, CDR1 is SGHRS, CDR2 YFSETQ. Looking up the rest from reference TRBV5-1 and TRBJ1-2 gives the full variable domain: KAGVTQTPRYLIKTRGQQVTLSCSPISGHRSVSWYQQTPGQGLQFLFEYFSETQRNKGNFPGRFSGRQFSNSRSEMNVSTLELGDSALYLCASSEGYYGYTFGSGTRLTVV.

The CDR3 here is CASDSQETQYF. CDR3 in DNA: TGTGCCAGCGACAGCCAAGAGACCCAGTACTTC. This sequence joins TRBV5-5 and TRBJ2-5, with D tentatively TRBD1 (5 bases). The CDR3 consists of 11 residues. The V end was cut by 7 bases, the J end by 1 base, with 5 bases between. CDR1 is SGHKS and CDR2 is YYEKEE in the germline V gene (reference sequence).

The chain links TRBV10-2 to TRBJ1-6; 7 nucleotides match TRBD1. This CDR3 contains 14 residues. Germline V lookup: CDR1 WSHSY, CDR2 SAAADI. Losses at the gene ends were 2 bases for V and 9 bases for J; bases not matched to a gene: 4. The CDR3 loop reads CASSEGTVTSPLHF. CDR3 nucleotides: TGCGCCAGCAGTGAGGGGACAGTTACTTCACCCCTCCACTTT.

The chain employs TRBV5-1 and TRBJ2-1; D not certain. The germline V gene has CDR1 SGHRS and CDR2 YFSETQ. V dropped 0 bases and J dropped 9 bases, with 10 bases sitting between them. This CDR3 comprises 13 residues. The CDR3 loop reads CASSLASAAEQFF. The CDR3 nucleotides read TGCGCCAGCAGCTTGGCCTCGGCAGCTGAGCAGTTCTTC.

This clone has only a few counts. The chain has TRBV7-6 and TRBJ1-3; weak D call: TRBD1 (5 bases). This CDR3 comprises 15 residues. Trimming took 1 base from V and 3 from J, leaving 10 bases between them. CDR1 SGHVS and CDR2 FNYEAQ come from the germline V gene. Written as DNA, the CDR3 is TGTGCCAGCAGCTTAGGTGGGGGATTTGGAAACACCATATATTTT. Protein sequence: CASSLGGGFGNTIYF.

This clone was counted only a few times. The chain has TRBV18 and TRBJ2-7; tentatively, D is TRBD1 (6 bases). The V end lost 5 bases, the J end lost 3 bases, and 11 bases lay between the germline ends. Germline V gene data show CDR1 as KGHSH and CDR2 as LQKENI. The CDR3 loop spans 13 amino acids. The CDR3 region has the DNA TGTGCCAGCTCATCGGGACATGGCTACGAGCAGTACTTC. Translating gives CASSSGHGYEQYF.

This clone has only a few counts. The genes are TRBV30 and TRBJ1-6; TRBD1 might be the D (5 bases). Between the trimmed V and J ends, which lost 2 bases and 8 bases, there was a span of 13 bases. Germline CDR1 GTSNPN, CDR2 SVGIG (reference sequence). The CDR3 runs 14 residues. This CDR3 reads CAWSTRGGDSPLHF. Here the CDR3 DNA reads TGTGCCTGGAGTACTCGGGGGGGTGATTCACCCCTCCACTTT.

The rearrangement links TRBV7-2 to TRBJ2-7; 8 positions match TRBD2. CDR3 length: 15 residues. V shed 1 base, J shed 2 bases, and the junction held 4 bases outside the gene matches. Germline V gene data show CDR1 as SGHTA and CDR2 as FQGNSA. The CDR3 DNA reads as TGTGCCAGCAGCTTAGTAGCGGGACCGGCCTACGAGCAGTACTTC. This encodes CASSLVAGPAYEQYF.

V usage is TRBV30 and J usage is TRBJ2-2, with D maybe TRBD1 (5 bases). The CDR3 totals 13 residues. Trimming cost V 5 bases and J 7 bases, with 14 bases left between them. The V gene's germline CDR1 is GTSNPN and CDR2 SVGIG (reference sequence). CDR3 coding DNA: TGTGCCTGGGGGGCCAGGGTGGACGGGGAGCTGTTTTTT. Translated: CAWGARVDGELFF.

The gene calls are TRBV18 and TRBJ1-5; no definite D call. Trimming cost V 9 bases and J 3 bases, with 12 bases left between them. Germline assignment: CDR1 KGHSH and CDR2 LQKENI. The CDR3 contains 13 residues. Here the CDR3 reads CASSDGDNQPQHF. The CDR3 DNA sequence: TGTGCCAGTTCGGACGGCGACAATCAGCCCCAGCATTTT.

J is TRBJ2-1 and V is TRBV28; either TRBD1 or TRBD2 may supply D (5 bases each). The CDR3 is 14 amino acids. CDR1 and CDR2 (germline): MDHEN, SYDVKM. Between the trimmed V and J ends, which lost 2 bases and 7 bases, there was a span of 12 bases. CDR3 bases: TGTGCCAGCAGTTTAGGGGGACGGATAAATGAGCAGTTCTTC. This sequence encodes CASSLGGRINEQFF.

This clone was detected only once. V usage is TRBV18 and J usage is TRBJ2-7, with TRBD1 matching over 11 bases. This CDR3 is built from 18 residues. Trimming cost V 4 bases and J 3 bases; bases outside gene matches: 14. Looked up from germline, CDR1 is KGHSH and CDR2 is LQKENI. The CDR3 loop is CASSRGQGAGQVSYEQYF. The CDR3 coding sequence is TGTGCCAGCTCACGTGGACAGGGGGCTGGCCAGGTGAGCTACGAGCAGTACTTC. The variable domain in full, completed from reference TRBV18 and TRBJ2-7, reads NAGVMQNPRHLVRRRGQEARLRCSPMKGHSHVYWYRQLPEEGLKFMVYLQKENIIDESGMPKERFSAEFPKEGPSILRIQQVVRGDSAAYFCASSRGQGAGQVSYEQYFGPGTRLTVT.

This clone was observed a handful of times. This chain links TRBV19 with TRBJ1-5, with D tentatively TRBD1 (5 bases). CDR1 and CDR2 (germline): LNHDA, SQIVND (reference sequence). V lost 4 bases to trimming and J lost 0 bases, with 10 bases between them. The CDR3 loop spans 15 amino acids. The CDR3 region has the DNA TGTGCCAGTAGTAGCGGCGGGGGTAGCAATCAGCCCCAGCATTTT. This sequence encodes CASSSGGGSNQPQHF.

The V gene is TRBV5-8, the J gene TRBJ1-2; no firm D call. Trimming pared 5 bases from V and 4 bases from J, leaving 12 bases between. Germline V lookup: CDR1 SGHTS, CDR2 YDEGEE. This CDR3 comprises 13 residues. The CDR3 reads CASSEGGPYGYTF. In DNA, the CDR3 is TGTGCCAGCAGTGAGGGCGGACCCTATGGCTACACCTTC.

CDR3 protein: CASTPWANRGTDTQYF. CDR3 nucleotide sequence: TGTGCCAGCACTCCGTGGGCCAATAGGGGGACAGATACGCAGTATTTT. This sequence joins TRBV18 and TRBJ2-3, with D possibly TRBD1 on 6 matching bases. Trimming took off 8 bases at V and 3 bases at J, with 21 bases between the two ends. Germline loops: CDR1 KGHSH, CDR2 LQKENI. The CDR3 runs 16 residues.

This chain links TRBV7-2 with TRBJ2-7, with 8 bases fitting TRBD2. Germline values: CDR1 SGHTA, CDR2 FQGNSA. The CDR3 covers 13 residues. The J segment lost 13 bases and the V segment lost 0 bases, leaving 8 bases of the junction unmatched. CDR3 residues: CASSLARSGGLYF. The DNA of the CDR3 is TGTGCCAGCAGCTTAGCGAGAAGCGGGGGACTCTACTTC.

The chain has TRBV5-1 and TRBJ2-3; the D gene is possibly TRBD1 (6 bases). Trimming removed 4 bases at V and 0 bases at J, with 12 bases between. This CDR3 has 15 amino acids. CDR1 and CDR2 (germline): SGHRS, YFSETQ. CDR3 in amino acids: CASSNTGSSTDTQYF. The CDR3, as DNA: TGCGCCAGCAGCAATACAGGGAGTAGCACAGATACGCAGTATTTT. Filled out from reference TRBV5-1 and TRBJ2-3, the complete variable domain reads KAGVTQTPRYLIKTRGQQVTLSCSPISGHRSVSWYQQTPGQGLQFLFEYFSETQRNKGNFPGRFSGRQFSNSRSEMNVSTLELGDSALYLCASSNTGSSTDTQYFGPGTRLTVL.

The chain joins TRBV9 to TRBJ2-1; TRBD1 agrees at 9 bases. The germline V gene has CDR1 SGDLS and CDR2 YYNGEE. The V segment lost 6 bases and the J segment 4 bases; nucleotides outside the gene matches: 8. CDR3 size: 15 residues. Here the CDR3 reads CASTLDRGPYNEQFF. CDR3 DNA: TGTGCCAGCACCCTGGACAGGGGCCCTTACAATGAGCAGTTCTTC.